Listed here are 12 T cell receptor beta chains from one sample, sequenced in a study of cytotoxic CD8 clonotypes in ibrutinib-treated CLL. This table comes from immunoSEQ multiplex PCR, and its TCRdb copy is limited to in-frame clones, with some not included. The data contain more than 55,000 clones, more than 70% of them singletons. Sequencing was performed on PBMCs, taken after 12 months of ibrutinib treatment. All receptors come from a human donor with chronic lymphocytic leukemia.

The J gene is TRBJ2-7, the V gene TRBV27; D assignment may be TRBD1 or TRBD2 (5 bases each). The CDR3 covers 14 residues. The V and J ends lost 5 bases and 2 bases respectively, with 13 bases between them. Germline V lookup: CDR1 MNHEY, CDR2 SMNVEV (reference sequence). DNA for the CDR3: TGTGCCAGCAGTGCCCGGGACCAACCCTACGAGCAGTACTTC. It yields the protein CASSARDQPYEQYF.

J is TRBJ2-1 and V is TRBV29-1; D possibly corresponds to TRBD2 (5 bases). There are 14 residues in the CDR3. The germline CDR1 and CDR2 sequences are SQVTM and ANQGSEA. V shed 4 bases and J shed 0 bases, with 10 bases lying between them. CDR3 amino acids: CSVVKRSSYNEQFF. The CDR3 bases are TGCAGCGTTGTAAAGCGGAGCTCCTACAATGAGCAGTTCTTC.

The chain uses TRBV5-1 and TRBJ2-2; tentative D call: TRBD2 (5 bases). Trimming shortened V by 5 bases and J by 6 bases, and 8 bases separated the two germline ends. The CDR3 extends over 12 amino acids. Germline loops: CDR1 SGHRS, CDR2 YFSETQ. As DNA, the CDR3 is TGCGCCAGCAGAGTCGGGGCCGGGGAGCTGTTTTTT. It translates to CASRVGAGELFF. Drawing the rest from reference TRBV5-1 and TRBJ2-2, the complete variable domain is KAGVTQTPRYLIKTRGQQVTLSCSPISGHRSVSWYQQTPGQGLQFLFEYFSETQRNKGNFPGRFSGRQFSNSRSEMNVSTLELGDSALYLCASRVGAGELFFGEGSRLTVL.

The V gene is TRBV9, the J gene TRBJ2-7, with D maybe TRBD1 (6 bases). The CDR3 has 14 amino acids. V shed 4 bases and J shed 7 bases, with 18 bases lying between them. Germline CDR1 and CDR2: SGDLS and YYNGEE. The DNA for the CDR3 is TGTGCCAGCAGCCCTAGGACGAGGGGGAATGAGCAGTACTTC. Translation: CASSPRTRGNEQYF.

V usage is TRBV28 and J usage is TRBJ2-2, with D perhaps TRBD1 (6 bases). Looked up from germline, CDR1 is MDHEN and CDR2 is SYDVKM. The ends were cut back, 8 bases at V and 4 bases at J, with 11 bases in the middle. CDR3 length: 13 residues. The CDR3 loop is CASWGQATGELFF. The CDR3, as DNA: TGTGCCAGCTGGGGGCAGGCCACCGGGGAGCTGTTTTTT.

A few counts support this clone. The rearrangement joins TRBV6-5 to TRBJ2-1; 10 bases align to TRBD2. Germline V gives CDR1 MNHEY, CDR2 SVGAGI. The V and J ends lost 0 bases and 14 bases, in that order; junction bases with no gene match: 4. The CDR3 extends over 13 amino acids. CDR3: CASSYSVLAGKFF. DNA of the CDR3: TGTGCCAGCAGTTACTCTGTACTAGCGGGGAAGTTCTTC.

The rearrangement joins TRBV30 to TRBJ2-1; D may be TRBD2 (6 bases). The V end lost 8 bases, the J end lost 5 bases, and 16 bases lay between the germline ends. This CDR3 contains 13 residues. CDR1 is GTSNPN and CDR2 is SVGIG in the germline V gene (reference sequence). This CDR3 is CALISGSNNEQFF. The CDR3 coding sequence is TGTGCCCTTATTAGCGGATCCAACAATGAGCAGTTCTTC.

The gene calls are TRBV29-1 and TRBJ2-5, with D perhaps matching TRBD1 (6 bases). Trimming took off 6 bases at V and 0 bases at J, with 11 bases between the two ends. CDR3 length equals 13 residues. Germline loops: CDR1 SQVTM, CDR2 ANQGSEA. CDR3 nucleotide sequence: TGCAGCGTGGCTGACAGGTACCAAGAGACCCAGTACTTC. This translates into CSVADRYQETQYF. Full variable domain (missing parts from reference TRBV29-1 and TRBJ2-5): SAVISQKPSRDICQRGTSLTIQCQVDSQVTMMFWYRQQPGQSLTLIATANQGSEATYESGFVIDKFPISRPNLTFSTLTVSNMSPEDSSIYLCSVADRYQETQYFGPGTRLLVL.

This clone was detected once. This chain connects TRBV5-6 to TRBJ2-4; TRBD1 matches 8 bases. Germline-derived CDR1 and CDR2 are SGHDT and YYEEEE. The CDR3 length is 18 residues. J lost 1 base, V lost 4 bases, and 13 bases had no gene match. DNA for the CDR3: TGTGCCAGCAGCGGGGCCAGGGGGCCCTTTCTTGCCAAAAACATTCAGTACTTC. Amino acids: CASSGARGPFLAKNIQYF. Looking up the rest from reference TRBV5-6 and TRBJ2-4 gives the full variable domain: DAGVTQSPTHLIKTRGQQVTLRCSPKSGHDTVSWYQQALGQGPQFIFQYYEEEERQRGNFPDRFSGHQFPNYSSELNVNALLLGDSALYLCASSGARGPFLAKNIQYFGAGTRLSVL.

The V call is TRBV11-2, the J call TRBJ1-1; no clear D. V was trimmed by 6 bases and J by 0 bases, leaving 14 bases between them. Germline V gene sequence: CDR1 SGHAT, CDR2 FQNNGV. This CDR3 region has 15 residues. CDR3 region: CASSFTDGLNTEAFF. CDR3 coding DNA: TGTGCCAGCAGTTTTACAGACGGTCTGAACACTGAAGCTTTCTTT.

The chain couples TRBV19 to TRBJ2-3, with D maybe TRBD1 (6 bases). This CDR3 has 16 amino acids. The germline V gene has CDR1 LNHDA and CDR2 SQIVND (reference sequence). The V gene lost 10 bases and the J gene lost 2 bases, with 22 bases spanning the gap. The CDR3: CATGTPEGRNTDTQYF. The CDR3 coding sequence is TGTGCCACGGGGACACCCGAAGGTCGGAACACAGATACGCAGTATTTT.

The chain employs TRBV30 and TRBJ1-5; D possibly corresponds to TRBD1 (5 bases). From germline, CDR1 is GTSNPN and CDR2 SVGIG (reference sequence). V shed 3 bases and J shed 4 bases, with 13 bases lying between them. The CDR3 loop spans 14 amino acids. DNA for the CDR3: TGTGCCTGGAGCCAGGGAAGGGGAAATCAGCCCCAGCATTTT. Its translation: CAWSQGRGNQPQHF. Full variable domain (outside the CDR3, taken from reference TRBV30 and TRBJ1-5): SQTIHQWPATLVQPVGSPLSLECTVEGTSNPNLYWYRQAAGRGLQLLFYSVGIGQISSEVPQNLSASRPQDRQFILSSKKLLLSDSGFYLCAWSQGRGNQPQHFGDGTRLSIL.